This entry is about one TCR beta chain. One Seattle source followed patients from active infection through their disease course. This specimen belongs to a study of blood T cell repertoires in COVID-19. Study-level information: Samples taken during acute and convalescent COVID-19 were collected in the United States, Italy and Spain.

Authors' processing steps: Amplification of reference gene primers provided the estimated nucleated cell counts. Only in-frame clones appear in the TCRdb table, and some are missing; sequencing was by immunoSEQ multiplex PCR. V, J and clone size reflect that table, while D and trimming were determined from the DNA. Of under 250,000 clones in the sample, 85% to 90% are singletons; the top ten hold around 10%. The CDR3 is made up of 13 amino acids. The V end lost 2 bases, the J end lost 1 base, and 5 bases lay between the germline ends. The sequenced material came from peripheral blood. The chain links TRBV12-3 or TRBV12-4 to TRBJ1-2; no clear D. The sequence was collected from a man aged 50-59 years with COVID-19, enrolled during active disease. CDR3 protein: CASSLTHNYGYTF. The CDR3 DNA sequence: TGTGCCAGCAGTTTAACACATAACTATGGCTACACCTTC.